This is a list of T cell receptor beta chains from one sample in a study of cytomegalovirus exposure and HLA in healthy donors. TCRdb's copy holds only in-frame clones and misses some; the assay was immunoSEQ multiplex PCR. The profile shows approximately 80,000 clones, approximately 72% of them singletons. Input material: PBMCs. The receptors stem from a woman in her thirties or forties in good health and CMV-seropositive. CDR3s include the opening cysteine and the closing phenylalanine or tryptophan. The order of the fields is J gene, V gene, clone size, D gene, CDR3 protein, CDR3 DNA. D genes are given only for firm matches. Where a row states a size, it is once, few, many or the class of an expanded clone; other rows omit it.

J gene: TRBJ1-4; V gene: TRBV30; clone size: few; D gene: -; CDR3 protein: CAWITQGDPNEKLFF; CDR3 DNA: TGTGCCTGGATTACCCAAGGGGATCCTAATGAAAAACTGTTTTTT
J gene: TRBJ2-7; V gene: TRBV25-1; clone size: -; D gene: -; CDR3 protein: CASSELGSPYEQYF; CDR3 DNA: TGTGCCAGCAGTGAACTAGGCAGCCCCTACGAGCAGTACTTC
J gene: TRBJ2-2; V gene: TRBV7-3; clone size: -; D gene: TRBD2; CDR3 protein: CASSPQAGDSNTGELFF; CDR3 DNA: TGTGCCAGCAGCCCTCAAGCGGGGGATTCGAACACCGGGGAGCTGTTTTTT
J gene: TRBJ2-3; V gene: TRBV18; clone size: few; D gene: TRBD1; CDR3 protein: CASSTGTGGPDTQYF; CDR3 DNA: TGTGCCAGCTCGACCGGGACAGGGGGCCCAGATACGCAGTATTTT
J gene: TRBJ1-1; V gene: TRBV6-1; clone size: -; D gene: -; CDR3 protein: CAGRGYTEAFF; CDR3 DNA: TGTGCCGGGAGGGGTTACACTGAAGCTTTCTTT
J gene: TRBJ2-7; V gene: TRBV7-8; clone size: -; D gene: TRBD2; CDR3 protein: CASSFLLLAGSSYEQYF; CDR3 DNA: TGTGCCAGCAGCTTCCTACTACTAGCGGGGAGCTCCTACGAGCAGTACTTC
J gene: TRBJ2-7; V gene: TRBV7-2; clone size: -; D gene: -; CDR3 protein: CASSLLYEQYF; CDR3 DNA: TGTGCCAGCAGCTTACTTTACGAGCAGTACTTC
J gene: TRBJ1-1; V gene: TRBV7-8; clone size: once; D gene: -; CDR3 protein: CASSLQGVNTEAFF; CDR3 DNA: TGTGCCAGCAGCTTACAAGGGGTGAACACTGAAGCTTTCTTT
J gene: TRBJ2-5; V gene: TRBV5-1; clone size: -; D gene: -; CDR3 protein: CASSPGWGEETQYF; CDR3 DNA: TGCGCCAGCAGCCCGGGATGGGGGGAAGAGACCCAGTACTTC
J gene: TRBJ2-2; V gene: TRBV9; clone size: -; D gene: -; CDR3 protein: CASEEGGLGTGELFF; CDR3 DNA: TGTGCCAGCGAGGAGGGCGGATTGGGCACCGGGGAGCTGTTTTTT
J gene: TRBJ1-2; V gene: TRBV6-4; clone size: -; D gene: -; CDR3 protein: CASSVGGDNYGYTF; CDR3 DNA: TGTGCCAGCAGTGTAGGGGGGGATAACTATGGCTACACCTTC
J gene: TRBJ2-5; V gene: TRBV2; clone size: once; D gene: -; CDR3 protein: CASSEAGGQETQYF; CDR3 DNA: TGTGCCAGCAGTGAAGCGGGGGGCCAAGAGACCCAGTACTTC
J gene: TRBJ1-2; V gene: TRBV6-5; clone size: once; D gene: -; CDR3 protein: CASKQTGLDYGYTF; CDR3 DNA: TGTGCCAGCAAACAAACAGGGTTGGACTATGGCTACACCTTC
J gene: TRBJ2-7; V gene: TRBV5-1; clone size: -; D gene: -; CDR3 protein: CASSLIEGEQYF; CDR3 DNA: TGCGCCAGCAGCTTGATAGAGGGTGAGCAGTACTTC
J gene: TRBJ1-5; V gene: TRBV2; clone size: -; D gene: -; CDR3 protein: CASGTDYSNQPQHF; CDR3 DNA: TGTGCCAGCGGAACAGATTATAGCAATCAGCCCCAGCATTTT
J gene: TRBJ2-5; V gene: TRBV12-1; clone size: -; D gene: -; CDR3 protein: CASSFGPSGGQETQYF; CDR3 DNA: TGTGCCAGCAGCTTTGGTCCTAGCGGGGGGCAAGAGACCCAGTACTTC
J gene: TRBJ1-1; V gene: TRBV11-2; clone size: -; D gene: -; CDR3 protein: CASRALDRDKAFF; CDR3 DNA: TGTGCCAGCAGGGCCCTTGACCGAGACAAAGCTTTCTTT
J gene: TRBJ2-1; V gene: TRBV29-1; clone size: few; D gene: TRBD2; CDR3 protein: CSAEASSGGANEQFF; CDR3 DNA: TGCAGCGCCGAAGCGTCTAGCGGGGGGGCCAATGAGCAGTTCTTC
J gene: TRBJ2-7; V gene: TRBV25-1; clone size: -; D gene: -; CDR3 protein: CASSDLTVSYEQYF; CDR3 DNA: TGTGCCAGCAGTGATCTCACAGTGAGTTACGAGCAGTACTTC
J gene: TRBJ2-5; V gene: TRBV2; clone size: -; D gene: -; CDR3 protein: CASKRGLQETQYF; CDR3 DNA: TGTGCCAGCAAAAGGGGCTTGCAAGAGACCCAGTACTTC
J gene: TRBJ2-2; V gene: TRBV27; clone size: -; D gene: TRBD1; CDR3 protein: CASSQIRTGLNSGELFF; CDR3 DNA: TGTGCCAGCAGCCAAATAAGGACAGGGCTTAATTCCGGGGAGCTGTTTTTT
J gene: TRBJ1-5; V gene: TRBV19; clone size: -; D gene: -; CDR3 protein: CASSAQSGNQPQHF; CDR3 DNA: TGTGCCAGTAGCGCACAGTCCGGCAATCAGCCCCAGCATTTT
J gene: TRBJ2-2; V gene: TRBV7-9; clone size: -; D gene: -; CDR3 protein: CASSLSRAIPGELFF; CDR3 DNA: TGTGCCAGCAGCTTAAGCAGGGCTATACCCGGGGAGCTGTTTTTT
J gene: TRBJ2-5; V gene: TRBV20-1; clone size: -; D gene: -; CDR3 protein: CSASGGETQYF; CDR3 DNA: TGCAGTGCTAGTGGGGGGGAGACCCAGTACTTC
J gene: TRBJ2-7; V gene: TRBV7-9; clone size: -; D gene: TRBD2; CDR3 protein: CASSLDAGRGLGHEQYF; CDR3 DNA: TGTGCCAGCAGCTTAGATGCCGGAAGGGGACTAGGCCACGAGCAGTACTTC
J gene: TRBJ1-2; V gene: TRBV29-1; clone size: few; D gene: TRBD1; CDR3 protein: CSVAGTGGGYGYTF; CDR3 DNA: TGCAGCGTTGCCGGGACAGGGGGTGGCTATGGCTACACCTTC
J gene: TRBJ1-5; V gene: TRBV28; clone size: -; D gene: -; CDR3 protein: CASTQPGGNNQPQHF; CDR3 DNA: TGTGCCAGCACCCAACCTGGAGGTAACAATCAGCCCCAGCATTTT
J gene: TRBJ2-7; V gene: TRBV10-3; clone size: -; D gene: -; CDR3 protein: CAISLEGGEQYF; CDR3 DNA: TGTGCCATCAGCCTCGAAGGGGGCGAGCAGTACTTC
J gene: TRBJ1-2; V gene: TRBV19; clone size: -; D gene: TRBD1; CDR3 protein: CASSAPGGGGGYTF; CDR3 DNA: TGTGCCAGTAGCGCTCCAGGGGGCGGTGGTGGCTACACCTTC
J gene: TRBJ2-5; V gene: TRBV7-9; clone size: once; D gene: TRBD2; CDR3 protein: CASSLWVGGGARETQYF; CDR3 DNA: TGTGCCAGCAGCTTATGGGTCGGCGGGGGGGCCAGGGAGACCCAGTACTTC
J gene: TRBJ1-1; V gene: TRBV2; clone size: few; D gene: TRBD1; CDR3 protein: CASNGQDPTEAFF; CDR3 DNA: TGTGCCAGCAATGGACAGGACCCCACTGAAGCTTTCTTT
J gene: TRBJ1-2; V gene: TRBV2; clone size: -; D gene: -; CDR3 protein: CASSEALVYGYTF; CDR3 DNA: TGTGCCAGCAGTGAAGCCTTAGTCTATGGCTACACCTTC
J gene: TRBJ1-1; V gene: TRBV10-3; clone size: few; D gene: -; CDR3 protein: CAISAGGGSDTEAFF; CDR3 DNA: TGTGCCATCAGTGCCGGGGGAGGGTCGGACACTGAAGCTTTCTTT
J gene: TRBJ1-1; V gene: TRBV6-5; clone size: few; D gene: -; CDR3 protein: CASSPPGITTEAFF; CDR3 DNA: TGTGCCAGCAGTCCTCCAGGGATAACCACTGAAGCTTTCTTT
J gene: TRBJ2-7; V gene: TRBV23-1; clone size: -; D gene: -; CDR3 protein: CASSQDVSTFPPYEQYF; CDR3 DNA: TGCGCCAGCAGCCAAGATGTTAGTACTTTTCCCCCCTACGAGCAGTACTTC
J gene: TRBJ2-7; V gene: TRBV10-1; clone size: -; D gene: -; CDR3 protein: CASSEPRDSSYEQYF; CDR3 DNA: TGCGCCAGCAGTGAGCCCCGGGACTCCTCCTACGAGCAGTACTTC
J gene: TRBJ1-1; V gene: TRBV6-1; clone size: few; D gene: TRBD1; CDR3 protein: CASTTGTANTEAFF; CDR3 DNA: TGTGCCAGCACGACCGGGACAGCGAACACTGAAGCTTTCTTT
J gene: TRBJ1-2; V gene: TRBV5-4; clone size: -; D gene: -; CDR3 protein: CASSLLDSTNYGYTF; CDR3 DNA: TGTGCCAGCAGCTTGCTGGACAGTACTAACTATGGCTACACCTTC
J gene: TRBJ2-7; V gene: TRBV14; clone size: -; D gene: -; CDR3 protein: CASSPKGGRYEQYF; CDR3 DNA: TGTGCCAGCAGCCCCAAGGGGGGGCGCTACGAGCAGTACTTC
J gene: TRBJ2-1; V gene: TRBV11-3; clone size: -; D gene: TRBD1; CDR3 protein: CASSPGTGETEQFF; CDR3 DNA: TGTGCCAGCAGCCCCGGGACAGGGGAAACGGAGCAGTTCTTC
J gene: TRBJ2-7; V gene: TRBV27; clone size: -; D gene: -; CDR3 protein: CASSVTNSYEQYF; CDR3 DNA: TGTGCCAGCAGTGTTACAAATTCCTACGAGCAGTACTTC
J gene: TRBJ1-2; V gene: TRBV30; clone size: -; D gene: -; CDR3 protein: CAWNTDMGGGYGYTF; CDR3 DNA: TGTGCCTGGAATACAGACATGGGAGGTGGCTATGGCTACACCTTC